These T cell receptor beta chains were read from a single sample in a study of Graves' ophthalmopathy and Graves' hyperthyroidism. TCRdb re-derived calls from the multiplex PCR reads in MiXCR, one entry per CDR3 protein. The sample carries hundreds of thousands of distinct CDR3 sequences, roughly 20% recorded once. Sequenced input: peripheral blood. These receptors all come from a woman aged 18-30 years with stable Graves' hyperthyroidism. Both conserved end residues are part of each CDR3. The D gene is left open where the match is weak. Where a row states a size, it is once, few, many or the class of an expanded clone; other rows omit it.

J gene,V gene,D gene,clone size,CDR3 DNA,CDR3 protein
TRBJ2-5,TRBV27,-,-,TGTGCCAGCCGTCGACAGCCGAATCAACCTCAAGGGACCCAGTACTTC,CASRRQPNQPQGTQYF
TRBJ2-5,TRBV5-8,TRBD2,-,TGTGCCAGCAGCTTGGAACTAGCGGACCAAGAGACCCAGTACTTC,CASSLELADQETQYF
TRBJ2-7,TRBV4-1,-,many,TGCGCCAGCAGCCAAGATCAGCGGAGCACCTACGAGCAGTACTTC,CASSQDQRSTYEQYF
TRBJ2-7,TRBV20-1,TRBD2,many,TGCAGTGCTAGAAAGCGGGAGGTTTTCTACGAGCAGTACTTC,CSARKREVFYEQYF
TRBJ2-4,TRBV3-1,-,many,TGTGCCAGCAGCCAAAGGCCAGGGGGCGAGCGGGGAGCCAAAAACATTCAGTACTTC,CASSQRPGGERGAKNIQYF
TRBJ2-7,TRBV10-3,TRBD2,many,TGTGCCATCCGAAATACTAGCGCCTACGAGCAGTACTTC,CAIRNTSAYEQYF
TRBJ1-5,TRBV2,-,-,TGTGCCAGCAGTGTTTCGGCGGATCAGCCCCAGCATTTT,CASSVSADQPQHF
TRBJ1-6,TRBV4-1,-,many,TGCGCCAGCAGCTTCCGGACCAATTCACCCCTCCACTTT,CASSFRTNSPLHF
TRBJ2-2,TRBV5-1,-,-,TGCGCCAGCAGCCAAGCACGGAACACCGGGGAGCTGTTTTTT,CASSQARNTGELFF
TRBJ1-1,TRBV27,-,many,TGTGCCAGCAGTTTGATGGGTCCGAGCACTGAAGCTTTCTTT,CASSLMGPSTEAFF
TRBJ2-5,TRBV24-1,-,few,TGTGCCATTGCACGGACGGCGCAAGAGACCCAGTACTTC,CAIARTAQETQYF
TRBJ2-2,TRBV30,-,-,TGTGCCTGGAGTGTTCGGCCAGGGGGGGAGCTGTTTTTT,CAWSVRPGGELFF
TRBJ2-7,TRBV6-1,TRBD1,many,TGTGCCAGCAGAACAGGGGACGTCTCCTACGAGCAGTACTTC,CASRTGDVSYEQYF
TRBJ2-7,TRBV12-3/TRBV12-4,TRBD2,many,TGTGCCAGCAGCCTCAGGACTAGCGGGAGGTTTGGGTTCGAGCAGTACTTC,CASSLRTSGRFGFEQYF
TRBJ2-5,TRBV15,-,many,TGTGCCACCAGCAGAGCCAAGGGCCACCAAGAGACCCAGTACTTC,CATSRAKGHQETQYF
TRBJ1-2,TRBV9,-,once,TGTGCCAGCAGCGTAGAAGGCAGGGGTAGCTATGGCTACACCTTC,CASSVEGRGSYGYTF
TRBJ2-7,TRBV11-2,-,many,TGTGCCAGCAGCCCGTCGTCACTCTCCGAGCAGTACTTC,CASSPSSLSEQYF
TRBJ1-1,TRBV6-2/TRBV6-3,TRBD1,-,TGTGCCAGCAGTTACTCGGGGACAGCCGGTGAAGCTTTCTTT,CASSYSGTAGEAFF
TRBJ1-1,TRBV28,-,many,TGTGCCAGCAGTTTCCCCGGCCAAACGCTAATGAACACTGAAGCTTTCTTT,CASSFPGQTLMNTEAFF
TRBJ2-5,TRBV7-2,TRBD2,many,TGTGCCAGCAGCCCTACCCCTAGCGGACAAGAGACCCAGTACTTC,CASSPTPSGQETQYF
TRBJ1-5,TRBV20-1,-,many,TGCAGTGCTAGATCGGGTGGTTCCAATCAGCCCCAGCATTTT,CSARSGGSNQPQHF
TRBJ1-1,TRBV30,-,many,TGTGCCTGGAGGAGGACAGCGAAGAACACTGAAGCTTTCTTT,CAWRRTAKNTEAFF
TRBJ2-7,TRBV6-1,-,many,TGTGCCAGTGGTTTGGGGCCCTCCTACGAGCAGTACTTC,CASGLGPSYEQYF
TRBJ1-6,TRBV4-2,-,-,TGTGCCAGCAGCCAAGGTCTACCGGGGGGCGAAAGCTCCTATAATTCACCCCTCCACTTT,CASSQGLPGGESSYNSPLHF
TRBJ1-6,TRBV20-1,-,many,TGCAGTGCTAGAGAAACCGGGTTTAATTCACCCCTCCACTTT,CSARETGFNSPLHF
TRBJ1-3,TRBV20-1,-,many,TGCAGTGCTAGAGTCCCATCCTTCGGAAACACCATATATTTT,CSARVPSFGNTIYF
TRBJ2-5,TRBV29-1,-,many,TGCAGCGTTAGCGCGGAGACCCAGTACTTC,CSVSAETQYF
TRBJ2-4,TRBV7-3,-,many,TGTGCCAGGAGAGAAAACATTCAGTACTTC,CARRENIQYF
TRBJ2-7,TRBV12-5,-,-,TGTGCTAGTGCCCCTGGAGGGGCTTTGTCCTACGAGCAGTACTTC,CASAPGGALSYEQYF
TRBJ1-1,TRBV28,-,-,TGTGCCAGCAGTTTATGGACTGCTGAAGCTTTCTTT,CASSLWTAEAFF
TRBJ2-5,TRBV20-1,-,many,TGCAGTGCTAAAGGTTACCGGGAGACCCAGTACTTC,CSAKGYRETQYF
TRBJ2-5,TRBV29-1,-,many,TGCAGCGTTGGTAACTCCCGGGAGACCCAGTACTTC,CSVGNSRETQYF
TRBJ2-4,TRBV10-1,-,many,TGCGCCAGCAGTGACGAAGCGACTAAAAACATTCAGTACTTC,CASSDEATKNIQYF
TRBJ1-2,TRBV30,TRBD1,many,TGTGCCTGGAGTGGACAGGGGTTCTATGGCTACACCTTC,CAWSGQGFYGYTF
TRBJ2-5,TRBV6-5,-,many,TGTGCCAGCAGTTACTTGGGGCGGGGGCTCTTCCAAGAGACCCAGTACTTC,CASSYLGRGLFQETQYF
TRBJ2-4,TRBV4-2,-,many,TGTGCCAGCAGCCAAGATCTCCTAGCCAAAAACATTCAGTACTTC,CASSQDLLAKNIQYF
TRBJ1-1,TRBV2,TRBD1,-,TGTGCCAGCAGTGCATGGGACAGGGGAGCTTTCTTT,CASSAWDRGAFF
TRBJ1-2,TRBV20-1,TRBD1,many,TGCAGTGCTATAAGGGACAGGGGGCCTGGCTACACCTTC,CSAIRDRGPGYTF
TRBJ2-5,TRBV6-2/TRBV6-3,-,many,TGTGCCAGCAGTTACCCGGTGGGCGAGACCCAGTACTTC,CASSYPVGETQYF
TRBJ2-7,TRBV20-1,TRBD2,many,TGCAGTGCCCCAGGCGGGGGTATCTACGAGCAGTACTTC,CSAPGGGIYEQYF
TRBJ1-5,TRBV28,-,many,TGTTCCGGAAGAGGGGCCCCCAATCAGCCCCAGCATTTT,CSGRGAPNQPQHF
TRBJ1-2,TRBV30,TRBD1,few,TGTGCCTGGAGTCCCGGGACAGGGTCAAGCTATGGCTACACCTTC,CAWSPGTGSSYGYTF
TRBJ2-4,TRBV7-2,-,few,TGTGCCAGCAGCCCCCCTTTGCGGGTCCCAGCCAAAACCATTCAGTACTTC,CASSPPLRVPAKTIQYF
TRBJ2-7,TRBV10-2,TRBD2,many,TGCGCCAGCAGTGAGTTCGTGGGAGGGCCCCACGAGCAGTACTTC,CASSEFVGGPHEQYF
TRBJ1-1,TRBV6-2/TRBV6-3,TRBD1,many,TGTGCCAGCAGCGCAGGGACAGGGAAAGGGAACACTGAAGCTTTCTTT,CASSAGTGKGNTEAFF
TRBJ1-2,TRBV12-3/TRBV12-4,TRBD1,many,TGTGCCAGCAGTCGTTGGGGCGGACAGGGGTTTCGTGGTGGCTACACCTTC,CASSRWGGQGFRGGYTF
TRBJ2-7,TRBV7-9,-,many,TGTGCCAGCAGCGCCAACCCCGCCTACGAGCAGTACTTC,CASSANPAYEQYF
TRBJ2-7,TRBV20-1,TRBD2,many,TGCAGTGCTCCAAGACTAGCGGGATTAAACGAGCAGTACTTC,CSAPRLAGLNEQYF